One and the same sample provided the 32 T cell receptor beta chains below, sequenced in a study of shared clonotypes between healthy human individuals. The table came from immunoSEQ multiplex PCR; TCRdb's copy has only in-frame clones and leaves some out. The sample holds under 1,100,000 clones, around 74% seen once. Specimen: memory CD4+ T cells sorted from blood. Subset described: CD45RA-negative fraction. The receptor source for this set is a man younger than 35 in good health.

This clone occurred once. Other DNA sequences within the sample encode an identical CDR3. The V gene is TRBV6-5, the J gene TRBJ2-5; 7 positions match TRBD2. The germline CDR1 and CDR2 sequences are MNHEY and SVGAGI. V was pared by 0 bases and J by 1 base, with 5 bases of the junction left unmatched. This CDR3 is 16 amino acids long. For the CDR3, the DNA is TGTGCCAGCAGTTACTCGGGAGGGGTACTCCAAGAGACCCAGTACTTC. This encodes CASSYSGGVLQETQYF.

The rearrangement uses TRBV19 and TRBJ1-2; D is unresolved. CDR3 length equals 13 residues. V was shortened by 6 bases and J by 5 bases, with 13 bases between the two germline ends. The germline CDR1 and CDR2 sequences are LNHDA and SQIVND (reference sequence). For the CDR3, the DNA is TGTGCCAGTAGGCAGGTGGCCGGGTATGGCTACACCTTC. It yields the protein CASRQVAGYGYTF.

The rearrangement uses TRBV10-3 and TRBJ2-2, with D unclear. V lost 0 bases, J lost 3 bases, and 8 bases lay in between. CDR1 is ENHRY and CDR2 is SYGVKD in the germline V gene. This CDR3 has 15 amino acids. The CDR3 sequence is CAISESIGYTGELFF. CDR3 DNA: TGTGCCATCAGTGAGTCGATAGGGTACACCGGGGAGCTGTTTTTT.

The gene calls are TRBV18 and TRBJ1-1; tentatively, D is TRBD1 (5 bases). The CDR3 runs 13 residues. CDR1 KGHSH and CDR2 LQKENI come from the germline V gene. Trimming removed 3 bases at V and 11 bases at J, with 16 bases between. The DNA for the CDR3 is TGTGCCAGCTCACCCGACAGCGATAAGGGGGCTTTCTTT. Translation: CASSPDSDKGAFF.

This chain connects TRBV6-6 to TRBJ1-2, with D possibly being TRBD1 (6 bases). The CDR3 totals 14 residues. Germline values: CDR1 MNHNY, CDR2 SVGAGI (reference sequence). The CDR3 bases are TGTCTCCAGACGTGTGGGGGGCTATTAGATGGCTACACCTTC. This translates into CLQTCGGLLDGYTF.

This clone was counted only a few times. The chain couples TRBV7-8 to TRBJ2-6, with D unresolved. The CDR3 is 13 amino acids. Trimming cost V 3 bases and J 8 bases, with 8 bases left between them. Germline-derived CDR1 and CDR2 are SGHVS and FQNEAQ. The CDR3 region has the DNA TGTGCCAGCAGCTTTCTAGGGACCAACGTCCTGACTTTC. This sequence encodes CASSFLGTNVLTF.

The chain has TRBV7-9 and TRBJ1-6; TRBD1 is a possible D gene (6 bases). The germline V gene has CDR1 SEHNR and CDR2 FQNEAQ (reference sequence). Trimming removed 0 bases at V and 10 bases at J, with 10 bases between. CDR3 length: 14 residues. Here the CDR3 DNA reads TGTGCCAGCAGCTTAGCAGAGGGGGGCTCACCCCTCCACTTT. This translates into CASSLAEGGSPLHF.

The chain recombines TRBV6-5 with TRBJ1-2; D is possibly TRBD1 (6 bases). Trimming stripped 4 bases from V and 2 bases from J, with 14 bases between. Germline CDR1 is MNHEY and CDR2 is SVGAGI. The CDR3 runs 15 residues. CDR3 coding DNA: TGTGCCAGCAGTTCCGGGCTCCAGGGGAACTATGGCTACACCTTC. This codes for CASSSGLQGNYGYTF.

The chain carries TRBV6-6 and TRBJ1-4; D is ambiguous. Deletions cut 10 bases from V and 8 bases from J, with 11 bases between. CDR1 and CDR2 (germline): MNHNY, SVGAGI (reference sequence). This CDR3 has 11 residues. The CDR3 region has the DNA TGTGCCACCCGGGAAACGGAAAAACTGTTTTTT. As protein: CATRETEKLFF.

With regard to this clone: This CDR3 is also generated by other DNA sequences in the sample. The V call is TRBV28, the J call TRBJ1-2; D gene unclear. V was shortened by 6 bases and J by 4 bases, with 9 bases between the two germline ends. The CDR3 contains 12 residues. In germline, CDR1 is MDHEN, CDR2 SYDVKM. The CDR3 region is CASRTGGYGYTF. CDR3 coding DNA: TGTGCCAGCAGGACGGGCGGCTATGGCTACACCTTC.

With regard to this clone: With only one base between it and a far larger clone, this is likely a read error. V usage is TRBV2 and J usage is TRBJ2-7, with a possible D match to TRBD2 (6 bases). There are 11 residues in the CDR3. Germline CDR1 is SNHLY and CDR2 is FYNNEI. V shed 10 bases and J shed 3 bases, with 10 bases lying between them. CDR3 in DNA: TGTGCCATGGGGGGTCTCTACGAGCAGTACTTC. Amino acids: CAMGGLYEQYF.

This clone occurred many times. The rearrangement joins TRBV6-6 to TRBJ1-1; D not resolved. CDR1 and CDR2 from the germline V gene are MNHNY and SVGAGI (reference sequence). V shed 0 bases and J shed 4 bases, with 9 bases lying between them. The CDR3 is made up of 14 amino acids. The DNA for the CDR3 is TGTGCCAGCAGTTACTCGGCACGACCCACTGAAGCTTTCTTT. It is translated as CASSYSARPTEAFF.

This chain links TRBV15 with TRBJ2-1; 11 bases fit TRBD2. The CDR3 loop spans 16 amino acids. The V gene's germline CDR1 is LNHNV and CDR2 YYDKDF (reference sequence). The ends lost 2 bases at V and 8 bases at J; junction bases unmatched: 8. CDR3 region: CATSRKLAGGTYEQFF. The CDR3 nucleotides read TGTGCCACCAGCAGAAAGTTAGCGGGAGGGACCTATGAGCAGTTCTTC.

In DNA form, the CDR3 reads TGTGCCAGCAGCGAAAATCGCCTAGCGGGAATAGAGACCCAGTACTTC. As protein: CASSENRLAGIETQYF. The chain combines TRBV7-2 with TRBJ2-5; 9 bases fit TRBD2. The CDR3 spans 16 residues. The J segment lost 4 bases and the V segment lost 5 bases, leaving 11 bases of the junction unmatched. The germline V gene encodes CDR1 SGHTA and CDR2 FQGNSA.

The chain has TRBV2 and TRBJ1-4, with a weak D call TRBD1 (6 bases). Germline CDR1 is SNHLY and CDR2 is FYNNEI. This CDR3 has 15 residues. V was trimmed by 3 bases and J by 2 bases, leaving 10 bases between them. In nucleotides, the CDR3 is TGTGCCAGCAGTGAGAGGGGGAGGACTAATGAAAAACTGTTTTTT. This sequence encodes CASSERGRTNEKLFF.

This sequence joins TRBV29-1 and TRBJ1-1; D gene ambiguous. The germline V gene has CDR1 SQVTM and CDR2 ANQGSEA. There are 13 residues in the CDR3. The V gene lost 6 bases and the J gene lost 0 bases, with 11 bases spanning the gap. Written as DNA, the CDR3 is TGCAGCGTAACGGGCTTCATGAACACTGAAGCTTTCTTT. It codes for CSVTGFMNTEAFF.

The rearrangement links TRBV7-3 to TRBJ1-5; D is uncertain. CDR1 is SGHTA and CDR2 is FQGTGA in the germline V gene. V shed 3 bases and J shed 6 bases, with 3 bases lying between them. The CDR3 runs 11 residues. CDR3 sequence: CASSFGQPQHF. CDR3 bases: TGTGCCAGCAGCTTTGGTCAGCCCCAGCATTTT.

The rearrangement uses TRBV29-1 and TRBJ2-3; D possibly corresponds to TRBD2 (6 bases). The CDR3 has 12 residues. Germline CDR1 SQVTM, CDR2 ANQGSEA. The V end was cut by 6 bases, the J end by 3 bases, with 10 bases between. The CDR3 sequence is CSVRAGTDTQYF. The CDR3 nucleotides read TGCAGCGTCCGGGCGGGAACAGATACGCAGTATTTT.

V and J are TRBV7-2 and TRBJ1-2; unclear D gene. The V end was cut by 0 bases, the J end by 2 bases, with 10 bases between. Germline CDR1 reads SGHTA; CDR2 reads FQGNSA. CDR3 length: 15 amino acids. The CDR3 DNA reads TGTGCCAGCAGCTTAGCGTCGGGGATCAACTATGGCTACACCTTC. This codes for CASSLASGINYGYTF.

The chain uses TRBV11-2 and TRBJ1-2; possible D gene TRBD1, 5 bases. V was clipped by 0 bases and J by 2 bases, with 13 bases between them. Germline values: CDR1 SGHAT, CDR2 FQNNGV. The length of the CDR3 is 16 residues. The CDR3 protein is CASSLDRGAGNYGYTF. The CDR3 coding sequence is TGTGCCAGCAGCTTAGATCGAGGGGCGGGGAACTATGGCTACACCTTC.

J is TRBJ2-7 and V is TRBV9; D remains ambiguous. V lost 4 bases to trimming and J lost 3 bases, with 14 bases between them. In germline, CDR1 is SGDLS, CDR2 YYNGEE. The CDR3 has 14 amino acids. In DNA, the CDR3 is TGTGCCAGCAGCCCGAGGAGTATTGACTACGAGCAGTACTTC. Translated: CASSPRSIDYEQYF.

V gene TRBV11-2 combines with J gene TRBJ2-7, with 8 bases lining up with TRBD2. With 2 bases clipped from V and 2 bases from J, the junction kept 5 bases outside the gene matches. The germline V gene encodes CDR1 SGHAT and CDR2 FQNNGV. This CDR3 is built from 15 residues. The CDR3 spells CASSLLTSGPYEQYF. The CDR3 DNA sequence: TGTGCCAGCAGCTTATTAACTAGCGGACCCTACGAGCAGTACTTC.

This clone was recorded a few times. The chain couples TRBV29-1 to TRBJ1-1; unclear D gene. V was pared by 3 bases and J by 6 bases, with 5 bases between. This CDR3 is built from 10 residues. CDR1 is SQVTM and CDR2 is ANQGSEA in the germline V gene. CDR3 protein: CSVDEPEAFF. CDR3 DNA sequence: TGCAGCGTTGACGAACCTGAAGCTTTCTTT.

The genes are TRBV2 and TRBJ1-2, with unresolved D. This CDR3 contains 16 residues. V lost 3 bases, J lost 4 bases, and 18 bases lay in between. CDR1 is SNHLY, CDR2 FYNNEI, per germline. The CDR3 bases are TGTGCCAGCAGTGAGGAAAACTTCGCACTGGGCTATGGCTACACCTTC. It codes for CASSEENFALGYGYTF.

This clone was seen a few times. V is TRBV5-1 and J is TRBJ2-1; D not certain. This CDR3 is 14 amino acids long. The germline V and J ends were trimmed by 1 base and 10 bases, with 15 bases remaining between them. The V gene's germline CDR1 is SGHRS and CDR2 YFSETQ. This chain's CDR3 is CASSLPTDSQEQFF. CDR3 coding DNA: TGCGCCAGCAGCTTGCCAACCGACTCTCAAGAGCAGTTCTTC. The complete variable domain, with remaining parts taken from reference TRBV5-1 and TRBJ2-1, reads KAGVTQTPRYLIKTRGQQVTLSCSPISGHRSVSWYQQTPGQGLQFLFEYFSETQRNKGNFPGRFSGRQFSNSRSEMNVSTLELGDSALYLCASSLPTDSQEQFFGPGTRLTVL.

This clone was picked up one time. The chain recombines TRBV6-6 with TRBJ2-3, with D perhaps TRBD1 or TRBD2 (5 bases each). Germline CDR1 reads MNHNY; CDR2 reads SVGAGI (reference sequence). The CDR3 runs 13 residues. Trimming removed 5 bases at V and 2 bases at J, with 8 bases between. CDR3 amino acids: CASSPGTTDTQYF. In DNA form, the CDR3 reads TGTGCCAGCAGTCCCGGGACCACAGATACGCAGTATTTT.

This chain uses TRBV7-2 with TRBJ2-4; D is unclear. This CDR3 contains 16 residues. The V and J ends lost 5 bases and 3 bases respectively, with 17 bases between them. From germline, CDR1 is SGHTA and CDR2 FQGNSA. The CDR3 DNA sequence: TGTGCCAGCAGCCCCGACCCACTCCCGGGCAAAAACATTCAGTACTTC. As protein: CASSPDPLPGKNIQYF.

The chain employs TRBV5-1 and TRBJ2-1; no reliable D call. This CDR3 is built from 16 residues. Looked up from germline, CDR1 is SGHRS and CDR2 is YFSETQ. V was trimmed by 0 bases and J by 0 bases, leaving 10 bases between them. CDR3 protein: CASSLGAATSYNEQFF. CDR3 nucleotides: TGCGCCAGCAGCTTGGGGGCAGCCACCTCCTACAATGAGCAGTTCTTC.

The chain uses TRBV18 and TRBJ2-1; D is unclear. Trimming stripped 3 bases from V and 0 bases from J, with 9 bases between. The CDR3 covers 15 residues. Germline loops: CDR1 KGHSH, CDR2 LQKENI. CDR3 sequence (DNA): TGTGCCAGCTCACCCCGTGGAAGCTCCTACAATGAGCAGTTCTTC. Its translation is CASSPRGSSYNEQFF. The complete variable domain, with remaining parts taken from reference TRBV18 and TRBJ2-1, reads NAGVMQNPRHLVRRRGQEARLRCSPMKGHSHVYWYRQLPEEGLKFMVYLQKENIIDESGMPKERFSAEFPKEGPSILRIQQVVRGDSAAYFCASSPRGSSYNEQFFGPGTRLTVL.

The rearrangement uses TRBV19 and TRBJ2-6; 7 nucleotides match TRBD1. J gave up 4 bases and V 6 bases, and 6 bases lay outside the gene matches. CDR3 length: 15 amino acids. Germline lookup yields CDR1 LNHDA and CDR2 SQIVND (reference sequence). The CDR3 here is CASSQQGSGANVLTF. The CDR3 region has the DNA TGTGCCAGTAGCCAACAGGGGAGCGGGGCCAACGTCCTGACTTTC.

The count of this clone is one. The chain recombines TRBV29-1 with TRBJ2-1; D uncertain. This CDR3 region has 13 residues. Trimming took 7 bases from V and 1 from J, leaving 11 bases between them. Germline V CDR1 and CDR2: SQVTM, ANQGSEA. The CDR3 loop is CSGGDLSYNEQFF. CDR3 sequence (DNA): TGCAGCGGAGGTGATCTTTCCTACAATGAGCAGTTCTTC.

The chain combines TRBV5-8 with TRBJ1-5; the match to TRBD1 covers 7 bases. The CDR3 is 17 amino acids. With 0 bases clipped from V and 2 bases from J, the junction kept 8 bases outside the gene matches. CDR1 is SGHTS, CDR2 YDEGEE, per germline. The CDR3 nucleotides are TGTGCCAGCAGCTTGGCCGGGAAGGGGGCGGGCAATCAGCCCCAGCATTTT. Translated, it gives CASSLAGKGAGNQPQHF.